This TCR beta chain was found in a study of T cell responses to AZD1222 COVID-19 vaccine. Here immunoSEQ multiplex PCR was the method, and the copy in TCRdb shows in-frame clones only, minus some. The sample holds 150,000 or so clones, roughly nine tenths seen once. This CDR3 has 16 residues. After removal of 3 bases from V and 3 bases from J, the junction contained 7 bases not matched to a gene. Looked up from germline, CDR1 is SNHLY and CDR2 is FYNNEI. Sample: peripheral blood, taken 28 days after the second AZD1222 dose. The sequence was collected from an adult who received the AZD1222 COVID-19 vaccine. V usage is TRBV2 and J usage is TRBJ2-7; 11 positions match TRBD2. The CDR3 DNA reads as TGTGCCAGCAGTGAGTCGATACTAGCGGGGGACTACGAGCAGTACTTC. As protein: CASSESILAGDYEQYF.